A selection of T cell receptor beta chains follows, all from one sample in a study of vaccination and CD4 T cells after COVID-19. Their antigens are not known. A single record per CDR3 protein comes from TCRdb applying MiXCR to the PCR reads. The top ten hold more than 10% of the sample, which has some 6,000 distinct CDR3 sequences, more than 25% seen once. Sequencing used CD4+ T cells from blood, cultured in vitro, obtained after SARS-CoV-2 vaccination. All receptors derive from a human donor who had recovered from COVID-19. Each CDR3 is given with its conserved first and last residue. Each record gives: V gene, D gene, J gene, CDR3 protein. D genes are given only for firm matches.

>TRBV7-9|.|TRBJ1-3
CASSQGTGNTIYF
>TRBV7-3|.|TRBJ2-3
CASSLGGTDTQYF
>TRBV6-1|.|TRBJ2-1
CASSGQGPRDEQFF
>TRBV7-8|.|TRBJ2-7
CASSLEVLGEQYF
>TRBV20-1|TRBD2|TRBJ2-1
CSAPPSGGPYNEQFF
>TRBV28|.|TRBJ1-5
CASSPPRGSNQPQHF
>TRBV2|.|TRBJ1-1
CASRAGTMGTEAFF
>TRBV25-1|.|TRBJ1-2
CASSGVLFGGYTF
>TRBV19|TRBD1|TRBJ2-6
CASSTNRGRISGANVLTF
>TRBV7-2|TRBD1|TRBJ1-1
CASSLDRMNTEAFF
>TRBV20-1|.|TRBJ1-5
CSARQGVGNQPQHF
>TRBV6-5|TRBD2|TRBJ2-5
CASSFSGSGETQYF
>TRBV24-1|.|TRBJ2-7
CATSRRGYNEQYF
>TRBV28|.|TRBJ2-1
CASSPYYDEQFF
>TRBV12-3/TRBV12-4|.|TRBJ1-5
CASSLELGQPQHF
>TRBV19|.|TRBJ1-2
CASSNRAVAYGYTF
>TRBV20-1|TRBD1|TRBJ2-3
CSAIEGTGRFGTQYF
>TRBV20-1|TRBD1|TRBJ1-2
CNIDRGNGYTF
>TRBV6-5|.|TRBJ1-5
CASSYSGQSNQPQHF
>TRBV20-1|TRBD1|TRBJ2-7
CSAPGGNSYEQYF
>TRBV28|TRBD1|TRBJ2-7
CASSFGDRLYEQYF
>TRBV11-3|TRBD2|TRBJ2-1
CASSRGGAYNEQFF
>TRBV10-3|TRBD2|TRBJ2-7
CAISDSSGASYEQYF
>TRBV15|.|TRBJ2-1
CATSIDSWGPTYNEQFF
>TRBV18|.|TRBJ2-7
CASSRTEGEQYF
>TRBV6-1|TRBD1|TRBJ1-5
CASSPGTGGNQPQHF
>TRBV28|.|TRBJ2-7
CASSSGSRTGEQYF
>TRBV18|.|TRBJ1-6
CASSPAGDSPLHF
>TRBV6-1|TRBD1|TRBJ1-6
CASSGGQQGSPLHF
>TRBV7-2|.|TRBJ1-1
CASSLDRNTEAFF
>TRBV20-1|.|TRBJ2-3
CSARERDHTQYF
>TRBV7-9|.|TRBJ1-2
CASSLASGNYGYTF
>TRBV7-8|TRBD2|TRBJ2-1
CASSLIAGSYNEQFF
>TRBV5-1|.|TRBJ1-2
CASSSVVATTNYGYTF
>TRBV10-1|.|TRBJ2-5
CASSEGGLGETQYF
>TRBV5-1|.|TRBJ2-7
CASSPGGTQGYEQYF
>TRBV20-1|.|TRBJ1-2
CSAGGELAVYGYTF
>TRBV4-2|TRBD2|TRBJ2-1
CASSSLTSGVYNEQFF
>TRBV27|TRBD2|TRBJ2-5
CASSLRRVTGGGQETQYF